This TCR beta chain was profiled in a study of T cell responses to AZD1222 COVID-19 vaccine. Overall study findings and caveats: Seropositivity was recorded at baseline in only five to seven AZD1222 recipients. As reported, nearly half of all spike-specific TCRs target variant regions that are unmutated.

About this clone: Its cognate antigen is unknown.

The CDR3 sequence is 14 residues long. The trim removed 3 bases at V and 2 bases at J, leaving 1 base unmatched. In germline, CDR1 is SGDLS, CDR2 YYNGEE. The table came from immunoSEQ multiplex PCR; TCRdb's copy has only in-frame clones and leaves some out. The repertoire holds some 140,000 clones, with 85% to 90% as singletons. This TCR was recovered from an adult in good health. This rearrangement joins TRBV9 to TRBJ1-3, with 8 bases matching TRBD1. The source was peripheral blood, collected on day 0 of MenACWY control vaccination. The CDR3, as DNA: TGTGCCAGCAGCGCGGACAGGGCTGGAAACACCATATATTTT. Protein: CASSADRAGNTIYF.